The 3 T cell receptor beta chains reported below all come from one sample, sequenced in a study of identical twins. Via MiXCR, TCRdb re-called the 5' RACE reads, giving one row per CDR3 protein. The data show approximately 620,000 distinct CDR3 sequences, 8.5% to 9% seen once. This same sample was also taken into another study, of yellow fever vaccine responses in identical twins.

Sequenced input: PBMCs. All receptors derive from a woman younger than 30 in good health.

This clonotype has ten or more counts. The CDR3 protein is CASRVGHTGKQYNEQFF. The CDR3 DNA reads as TGCGCCAGCAGGGTTGGCCACACGGGGAAACAGTACAATGAGCAGTTCTTC. The genes are TRBV5-1 and TRBJ2-1, with a tentative D call TRBD2 (5 bases). Germline loops: CDR1 SGHRS, CDR2 YFSETQ. This CDR3 comprises 17 residues. V was pared by 5 bases and J by 4 bases, with 22 bases between.

This chain connects TRBV4-2 to TRBJ2-2, with 7 bases that match TRBD2. V trimming: 0 bases; J trimming: 6 bases; junction bases outside the gene matches: 10. The CDR3 loop spans 17 amino acids. Germline V gene sequence: CDR1 LGHNA, CDR2 YNFKEQ. The CDR3 sequence is CASSQDRAGVSSGELFF. CDR3 DNA: TGTGCCAGCAGCCAAGATCGGGCGGGAGTAAGCTCCGGGGAGCTGTTTTTT.

This clonotype was seen only a few times. The V and J genes are TRBV7-2 and TRBJ2-3, with D possibly called TRBD1 or TRBD2 (5 bases each). Germline CDR1 SGHTA, CDR2 FQGNSA. V lost 4 bases, J lost 5 bases, and 19 bases lay in between. This CDR3 contains 16 residues. CDR3 protein: CASSSTPGTARDTQYF. As DNA, the CDR3 is TGTGCCAGCAGCTCCACTCCCGGGACGGCAAGAGATACGCAGTATTTT.